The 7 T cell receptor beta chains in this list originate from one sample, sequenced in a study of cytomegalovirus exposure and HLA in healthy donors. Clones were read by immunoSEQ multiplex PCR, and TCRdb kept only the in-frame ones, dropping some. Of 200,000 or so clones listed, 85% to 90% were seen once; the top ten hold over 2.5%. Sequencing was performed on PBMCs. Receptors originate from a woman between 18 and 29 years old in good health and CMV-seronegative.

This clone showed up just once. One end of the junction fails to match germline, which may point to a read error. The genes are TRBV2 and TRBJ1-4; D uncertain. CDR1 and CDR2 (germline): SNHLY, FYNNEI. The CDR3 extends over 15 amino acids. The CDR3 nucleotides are TGTGCCAGCAGTGAAGCAGGCACAGCTAATGAGAAACTGTTTTTT. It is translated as CASSEAGTANEKLFF.

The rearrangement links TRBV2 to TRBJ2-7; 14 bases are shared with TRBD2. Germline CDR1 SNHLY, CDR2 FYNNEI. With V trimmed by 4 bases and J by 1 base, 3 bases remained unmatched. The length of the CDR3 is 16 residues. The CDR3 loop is CASSGGTSGRSYEQYF. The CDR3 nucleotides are TGTGCCAGCAGTGGGGGGACTAGCGGGAGATCCTACGAGCAGTACTTC. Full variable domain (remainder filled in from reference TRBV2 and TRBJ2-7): EPEVTQTPSHQVTQMGQEVILRCVPISNHLYFYWYRQILGQKVEFLVSFYNNEISEKSEIFDDQFSVERPDGSNFTLKIRSTKLEDSAMYFCASSGGTSGRSYEQYFGPGTRLTVT.

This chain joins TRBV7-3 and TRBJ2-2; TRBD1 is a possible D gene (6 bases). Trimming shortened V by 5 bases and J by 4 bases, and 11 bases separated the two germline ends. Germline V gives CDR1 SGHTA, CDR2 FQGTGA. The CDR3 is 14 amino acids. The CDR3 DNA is TGTGCCAGCAGCCCGATGGACAGCACCGGGGAGCTGTTTTTT. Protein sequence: CASSPMDSTGELFF. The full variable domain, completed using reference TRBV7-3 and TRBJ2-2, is GAGVSQTPSNKVTEKGKYVELRCDPISGHTALYWYRQSLGQGPEFLIYFQGTGAADDSGLPNDRFFAVRPEGSVSTLKIQRTERGDSAVYLCASSPMDSTGELFFGEGSRLTVL.

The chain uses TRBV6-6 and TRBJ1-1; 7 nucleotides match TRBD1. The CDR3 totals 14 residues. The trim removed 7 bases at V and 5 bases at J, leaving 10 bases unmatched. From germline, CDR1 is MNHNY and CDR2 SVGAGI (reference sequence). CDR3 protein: CASNDRVGWTEAFF. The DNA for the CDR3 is TGTGCCAGCAATGACAGGGTAGGATGGACTGAAGCTTTCTTT.

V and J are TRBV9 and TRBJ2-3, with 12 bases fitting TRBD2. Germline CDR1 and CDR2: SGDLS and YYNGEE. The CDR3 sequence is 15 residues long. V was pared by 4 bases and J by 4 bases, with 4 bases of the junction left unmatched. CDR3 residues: CASSSGTSGPDTQYF. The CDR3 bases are TGTGCCAGCAGCTCCGGGACTAGCGGGCCAGATACGCAGTATTTT.

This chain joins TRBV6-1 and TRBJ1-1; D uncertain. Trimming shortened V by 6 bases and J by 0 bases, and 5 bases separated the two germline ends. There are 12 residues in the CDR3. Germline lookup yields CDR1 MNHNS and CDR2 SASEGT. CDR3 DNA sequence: TGTGCCAGCAGGCAGTTGAACACTGAAGCTTTCTTT. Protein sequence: CASRQLNTEAFF.

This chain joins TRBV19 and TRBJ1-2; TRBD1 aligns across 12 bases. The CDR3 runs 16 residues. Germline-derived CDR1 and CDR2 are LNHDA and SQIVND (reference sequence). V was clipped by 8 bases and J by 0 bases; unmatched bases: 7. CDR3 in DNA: TGTGCCAGTGGGGACAGGGGGCATGAAGCTAACTATGGCTACACCTTC. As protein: CASGDRGHEANYGYTF.